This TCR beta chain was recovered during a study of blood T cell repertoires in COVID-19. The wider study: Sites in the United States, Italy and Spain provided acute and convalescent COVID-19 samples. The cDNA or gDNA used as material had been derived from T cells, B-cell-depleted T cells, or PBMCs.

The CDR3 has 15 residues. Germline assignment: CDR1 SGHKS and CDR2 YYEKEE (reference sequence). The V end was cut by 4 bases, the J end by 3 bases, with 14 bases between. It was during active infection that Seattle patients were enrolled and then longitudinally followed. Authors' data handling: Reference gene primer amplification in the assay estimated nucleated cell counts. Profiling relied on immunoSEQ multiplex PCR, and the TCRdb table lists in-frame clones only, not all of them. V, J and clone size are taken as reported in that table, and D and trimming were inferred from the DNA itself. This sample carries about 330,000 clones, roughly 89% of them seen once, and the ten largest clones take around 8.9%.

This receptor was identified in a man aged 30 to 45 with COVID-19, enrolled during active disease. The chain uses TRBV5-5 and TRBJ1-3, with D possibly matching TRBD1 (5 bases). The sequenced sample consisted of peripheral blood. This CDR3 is CASSQQGNGGNTIYF. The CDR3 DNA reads TGTGCCAGCAGCCAGCAGGGAAACGGTGGAAACACCATATATTTT.